The clone carrying this T cell receptor (beta chain) has more than one count but fewer than ten. This record belongs to a study of response to subunit inactivated influenza vaccine. MiXCR, applied by TCRdb to the RT-PCR reads, yields one record per CDR3 protein. The sample comprises around 570,000 distinct CDR3 sequences, about 10% of which are singletons, and 8% to 13% rests with the top ten. CDR3 length: 15 amino acids. V dropped 5 bases and J dropped 7; count of bases not matched to a gene: 12. Germline lookup yields CDR1 SGHTA and CDR2 FQGNSA. The data also belong to a second study, concerning T cells expressing NK-cell markers. That publication notes: TCR beta cDNA was generated via 5'RACE template switching incorporating UMIs. Beta-chain profiling covered CD3+CD56+NKG2C+, CD3+CD56+NKG2C- and CD3+CD56-NKG2C+ sorted subsets. Roughly six of the donors carried dominant NKG2C+ clonotypes that took up about 1.0-7.0% of their CD8+ T cells. The CD3+CD56-NKG2C+ fraction was also led by these clonotypes in a few donors.

The sequence was obtained from a man aged 45 to 65 who received an inactivated influenza vaccine. This chain joins TRBV7-2 and TRBJ1-1; 8 bases match TRBD1. The sequencing here drew on PBMCs from blood, taken on the day of vaccination. The DNA of the CDR3 is TGTGCCAGCAGCCCCCAGACAGGGGTTTACGGTGAAGCTTTCTTT. Its protein is CASSPQTGVYGEAFF. Using reference TRBV7-2 and TRBJ1-1 for the parts outside the CDR3, the full variable domain is GAGVSQSPSNKVTEKGKDVELRCDPISGHTALYWYRQSLGQGLEFLIYFQGNSAPDKSGLPSDRFSAERTGGSVSTLTIQRTQQEDSAVYLCASSPQTGVYGEAFFGQGTRLTVV.